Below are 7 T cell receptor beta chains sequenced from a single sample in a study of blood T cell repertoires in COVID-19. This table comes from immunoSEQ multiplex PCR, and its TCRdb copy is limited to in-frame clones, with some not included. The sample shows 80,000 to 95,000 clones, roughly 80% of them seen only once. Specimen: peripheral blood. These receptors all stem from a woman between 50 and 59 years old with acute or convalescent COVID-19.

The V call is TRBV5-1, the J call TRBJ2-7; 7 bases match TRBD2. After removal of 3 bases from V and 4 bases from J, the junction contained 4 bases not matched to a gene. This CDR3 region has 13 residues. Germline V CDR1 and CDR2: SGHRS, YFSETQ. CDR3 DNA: TGCGCCAGCAGCTCTCAGGGAGGGTACGAGCAGTACTTC. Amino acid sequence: CASSSQGGYEQYF.

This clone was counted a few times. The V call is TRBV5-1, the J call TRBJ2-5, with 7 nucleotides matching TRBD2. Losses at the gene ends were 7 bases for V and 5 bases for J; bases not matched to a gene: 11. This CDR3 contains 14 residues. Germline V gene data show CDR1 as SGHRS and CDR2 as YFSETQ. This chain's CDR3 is CASARGETGETQYF. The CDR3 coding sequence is TGCGCCAGCGCCCGGGGGGAAACGGGGGAGACCCAGTACTTC.

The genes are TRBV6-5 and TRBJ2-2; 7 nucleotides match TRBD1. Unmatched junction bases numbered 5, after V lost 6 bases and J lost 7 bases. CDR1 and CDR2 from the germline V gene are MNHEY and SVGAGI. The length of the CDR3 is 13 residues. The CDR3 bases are TGTGCCAGCAGAGAGACAGGGTACGGGGAGCTGTTTTTT. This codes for CASRETGYGELFF.

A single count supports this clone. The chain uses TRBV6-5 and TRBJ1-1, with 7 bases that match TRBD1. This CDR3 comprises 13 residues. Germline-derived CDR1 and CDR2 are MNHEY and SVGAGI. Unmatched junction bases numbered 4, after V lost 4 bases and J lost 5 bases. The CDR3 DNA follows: TGTGCCAGCAGTTTAGACAGGGATACTGAAGCTTTCTTT. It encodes CASSLDRDTEAFF.

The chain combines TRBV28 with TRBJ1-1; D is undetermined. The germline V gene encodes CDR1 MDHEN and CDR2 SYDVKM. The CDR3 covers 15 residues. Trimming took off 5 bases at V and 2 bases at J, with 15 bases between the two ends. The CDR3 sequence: CASSQNRRINTEAFF. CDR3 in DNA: TGTGCCAGCAGTCAGAACCGAAGAATCAACACTGAAGCTTTCTTT.

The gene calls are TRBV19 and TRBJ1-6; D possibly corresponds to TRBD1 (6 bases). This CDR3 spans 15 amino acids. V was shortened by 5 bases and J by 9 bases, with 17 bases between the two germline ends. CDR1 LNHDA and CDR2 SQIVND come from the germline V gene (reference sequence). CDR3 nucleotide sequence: TGTGCCAGTAGTCTCCAACCAGGGGTCGGTTCACCCCTCCACTTT. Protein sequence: CASSLQPGVGSPLHF.

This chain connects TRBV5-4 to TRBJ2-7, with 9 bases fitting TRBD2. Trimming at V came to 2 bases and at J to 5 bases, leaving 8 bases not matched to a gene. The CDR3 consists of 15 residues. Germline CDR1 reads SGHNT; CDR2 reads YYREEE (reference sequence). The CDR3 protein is CASSLMGSGGNEQYF. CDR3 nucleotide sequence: TGTGCCAGCAGCTTAATGGGGAGCGGGGGGAACGAGCAGTACTTC. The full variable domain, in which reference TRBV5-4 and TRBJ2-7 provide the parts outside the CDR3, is ETGVTQSPTHLIKTRGQQVTLRCSSQSGHNTVSWYQQALGQGPQFIFQYYREEENGRGNFPPRFSGLQFPNYSSELNVNALELDDSALYLCASSLMGSGGNEQYFGPGTRLTVT.